This T cell receptor (beta chain) was captured in a study of blood T cell repertoires in COVID-19. This clone was found once. Trimming took off 4 bases at V and 2 bases at J, with 8 bases between the two ends. Germline assignment: CDR1 LGHNA and CDR2 YNFKEQ. The CDR3 is 13 amino acids. Original methodology: Reference gene primers were amplified, and this amplification served to estimate nucleated cell counts. Only in-frame clones appear in the TCRdb table, and some are missing; sequencing was by immunoSEQ multiplex PCR. That table is the source of V, J and clone size, and D and trimming were worked out from the DNA. Altogether 250,000 to 300,000 clones are present, approximately 87% being singletons, with the ten largest covering about 4.5%.

Sequencing was done on a sample of peripheral blood. This TCR was sampled from a man between 60 and 75 years old who had recovered from COVID-19. This sequence joins TRBV4-2 and TRBJ2-5, with D uncertain. CDR3 amino acids: CASSLALQETQYF. The DNA for the CDR3 is TGTGCCAGCAGCCTAGCCCTACAAGAGACCCAGTACTTC.